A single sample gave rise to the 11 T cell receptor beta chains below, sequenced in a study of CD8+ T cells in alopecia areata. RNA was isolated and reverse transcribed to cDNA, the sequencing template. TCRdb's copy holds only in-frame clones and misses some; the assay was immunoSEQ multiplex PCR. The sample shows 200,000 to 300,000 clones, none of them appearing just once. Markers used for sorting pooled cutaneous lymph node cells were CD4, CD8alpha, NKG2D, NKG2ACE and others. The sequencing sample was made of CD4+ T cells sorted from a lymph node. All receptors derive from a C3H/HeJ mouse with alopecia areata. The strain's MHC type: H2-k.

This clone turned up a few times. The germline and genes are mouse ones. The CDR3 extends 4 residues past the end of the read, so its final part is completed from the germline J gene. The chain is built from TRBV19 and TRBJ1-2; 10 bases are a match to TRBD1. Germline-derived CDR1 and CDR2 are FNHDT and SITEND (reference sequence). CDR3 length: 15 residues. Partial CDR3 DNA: TGTGCCAGCAGTATACCTCGACAGGGGGCGCCC. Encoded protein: CASSIPRQGAP. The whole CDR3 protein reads CASSIPRQGAPDYTF.

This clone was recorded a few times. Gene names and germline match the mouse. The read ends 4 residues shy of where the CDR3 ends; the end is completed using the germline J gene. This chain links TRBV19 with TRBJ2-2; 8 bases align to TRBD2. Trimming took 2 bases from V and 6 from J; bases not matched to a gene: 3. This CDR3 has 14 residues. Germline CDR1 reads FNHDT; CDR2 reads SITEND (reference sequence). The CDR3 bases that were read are TGTGCCAGCAGTATTGGGGGGGGCGCCGGG. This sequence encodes CASSIGGGAG. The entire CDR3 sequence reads CASSIGGGAGQLYF. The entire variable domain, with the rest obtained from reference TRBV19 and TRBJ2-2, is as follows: GGIITQTPKFLIGQEGQKLTLKCQQNFNHDTMYWYRQDSGKGLRLIYYSITENDLQKGDLSEGYDASREKKSSFSLTVTSAQKNEMAVFLCASSIGGGAGQLYFGEGSKLTVL.

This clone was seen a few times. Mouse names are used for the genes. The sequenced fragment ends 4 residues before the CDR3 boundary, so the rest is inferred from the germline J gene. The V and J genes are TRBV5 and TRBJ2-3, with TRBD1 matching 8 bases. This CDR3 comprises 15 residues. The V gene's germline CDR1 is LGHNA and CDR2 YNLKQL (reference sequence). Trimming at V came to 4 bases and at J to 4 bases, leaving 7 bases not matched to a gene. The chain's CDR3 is CASSRSGQGSETLYF. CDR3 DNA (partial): TGTGCCAGCAGCCGAAGTGGACAGGGCTCAGAA.

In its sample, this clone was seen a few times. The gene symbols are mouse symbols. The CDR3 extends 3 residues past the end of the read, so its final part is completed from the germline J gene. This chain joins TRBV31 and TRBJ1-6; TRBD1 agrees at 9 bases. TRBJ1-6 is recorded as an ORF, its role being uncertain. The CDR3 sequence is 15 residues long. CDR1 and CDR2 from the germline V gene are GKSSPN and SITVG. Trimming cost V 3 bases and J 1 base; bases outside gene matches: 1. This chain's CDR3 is CAWSDRGSYNSPLYF. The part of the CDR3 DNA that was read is TGTGCCTGGAGCGACAGGGGGTCCTATAATTCGCCC.

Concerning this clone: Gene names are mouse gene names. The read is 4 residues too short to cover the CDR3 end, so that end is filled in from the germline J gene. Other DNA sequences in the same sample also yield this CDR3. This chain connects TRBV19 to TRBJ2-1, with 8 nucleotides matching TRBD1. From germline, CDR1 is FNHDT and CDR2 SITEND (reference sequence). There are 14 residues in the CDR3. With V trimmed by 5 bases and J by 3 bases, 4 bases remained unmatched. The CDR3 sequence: CASRPQGGYAEQFF. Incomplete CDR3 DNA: TGTGCCAGCAGGCCACAGGGGGGCTATGCT.

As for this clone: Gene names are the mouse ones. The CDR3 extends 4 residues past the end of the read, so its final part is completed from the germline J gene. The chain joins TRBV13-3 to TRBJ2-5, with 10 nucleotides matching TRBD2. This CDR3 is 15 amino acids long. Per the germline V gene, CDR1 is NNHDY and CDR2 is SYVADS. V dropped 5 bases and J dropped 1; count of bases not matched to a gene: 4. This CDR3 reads CASRMTGGYQDTQYF. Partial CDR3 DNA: TGTGCCAGCAGGATGACTGGGGGGTACCAAGAC.

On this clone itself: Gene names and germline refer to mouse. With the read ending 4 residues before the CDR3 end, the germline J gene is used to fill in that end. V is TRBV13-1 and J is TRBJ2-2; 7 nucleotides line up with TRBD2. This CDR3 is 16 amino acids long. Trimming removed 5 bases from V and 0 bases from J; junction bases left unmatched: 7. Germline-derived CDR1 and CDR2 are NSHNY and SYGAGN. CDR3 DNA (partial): TGTGCCAGCAGGGGACTGATTCCTGCAAACACCGGG. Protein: CASRGLIPANTG. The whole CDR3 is CASRGLIPANTGQLYF.

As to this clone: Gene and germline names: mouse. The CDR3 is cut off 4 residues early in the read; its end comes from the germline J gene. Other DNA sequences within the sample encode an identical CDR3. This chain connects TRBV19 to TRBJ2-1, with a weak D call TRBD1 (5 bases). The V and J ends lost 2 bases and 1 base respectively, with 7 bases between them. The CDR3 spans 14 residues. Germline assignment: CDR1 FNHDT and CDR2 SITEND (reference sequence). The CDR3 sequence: CASSIAGNYAEQFF. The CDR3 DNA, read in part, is TGTGCCAGCAGTATTGCAGGGAACTATGCT.

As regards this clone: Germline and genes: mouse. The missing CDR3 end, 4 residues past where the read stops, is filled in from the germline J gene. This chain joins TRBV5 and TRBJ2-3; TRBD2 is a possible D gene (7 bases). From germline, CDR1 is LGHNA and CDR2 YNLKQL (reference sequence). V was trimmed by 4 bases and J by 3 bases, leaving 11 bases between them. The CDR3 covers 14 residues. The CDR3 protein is CASSPRGAAETLYF. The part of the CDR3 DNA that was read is TGTGCCAGCAGCCCCCGGGGGGCGGCAGAA.

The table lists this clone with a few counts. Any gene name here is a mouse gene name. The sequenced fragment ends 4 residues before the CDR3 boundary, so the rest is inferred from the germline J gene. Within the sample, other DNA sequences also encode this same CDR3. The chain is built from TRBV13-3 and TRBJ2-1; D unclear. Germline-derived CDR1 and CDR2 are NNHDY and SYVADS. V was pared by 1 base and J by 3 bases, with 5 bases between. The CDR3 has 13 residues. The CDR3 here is CASSDLGYAEQFF. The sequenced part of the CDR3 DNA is TGTGCCAGCAGTGATCTTGGCTATGCT.

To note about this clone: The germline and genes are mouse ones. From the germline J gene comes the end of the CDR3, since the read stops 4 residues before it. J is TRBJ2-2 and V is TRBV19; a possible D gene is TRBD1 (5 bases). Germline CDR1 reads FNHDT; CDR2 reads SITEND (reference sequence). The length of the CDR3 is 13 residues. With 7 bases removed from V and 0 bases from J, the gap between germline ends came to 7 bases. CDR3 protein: CASGHTNTGQLYF. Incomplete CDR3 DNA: TGTGCCAGCGGACATACAAACACCGGG.